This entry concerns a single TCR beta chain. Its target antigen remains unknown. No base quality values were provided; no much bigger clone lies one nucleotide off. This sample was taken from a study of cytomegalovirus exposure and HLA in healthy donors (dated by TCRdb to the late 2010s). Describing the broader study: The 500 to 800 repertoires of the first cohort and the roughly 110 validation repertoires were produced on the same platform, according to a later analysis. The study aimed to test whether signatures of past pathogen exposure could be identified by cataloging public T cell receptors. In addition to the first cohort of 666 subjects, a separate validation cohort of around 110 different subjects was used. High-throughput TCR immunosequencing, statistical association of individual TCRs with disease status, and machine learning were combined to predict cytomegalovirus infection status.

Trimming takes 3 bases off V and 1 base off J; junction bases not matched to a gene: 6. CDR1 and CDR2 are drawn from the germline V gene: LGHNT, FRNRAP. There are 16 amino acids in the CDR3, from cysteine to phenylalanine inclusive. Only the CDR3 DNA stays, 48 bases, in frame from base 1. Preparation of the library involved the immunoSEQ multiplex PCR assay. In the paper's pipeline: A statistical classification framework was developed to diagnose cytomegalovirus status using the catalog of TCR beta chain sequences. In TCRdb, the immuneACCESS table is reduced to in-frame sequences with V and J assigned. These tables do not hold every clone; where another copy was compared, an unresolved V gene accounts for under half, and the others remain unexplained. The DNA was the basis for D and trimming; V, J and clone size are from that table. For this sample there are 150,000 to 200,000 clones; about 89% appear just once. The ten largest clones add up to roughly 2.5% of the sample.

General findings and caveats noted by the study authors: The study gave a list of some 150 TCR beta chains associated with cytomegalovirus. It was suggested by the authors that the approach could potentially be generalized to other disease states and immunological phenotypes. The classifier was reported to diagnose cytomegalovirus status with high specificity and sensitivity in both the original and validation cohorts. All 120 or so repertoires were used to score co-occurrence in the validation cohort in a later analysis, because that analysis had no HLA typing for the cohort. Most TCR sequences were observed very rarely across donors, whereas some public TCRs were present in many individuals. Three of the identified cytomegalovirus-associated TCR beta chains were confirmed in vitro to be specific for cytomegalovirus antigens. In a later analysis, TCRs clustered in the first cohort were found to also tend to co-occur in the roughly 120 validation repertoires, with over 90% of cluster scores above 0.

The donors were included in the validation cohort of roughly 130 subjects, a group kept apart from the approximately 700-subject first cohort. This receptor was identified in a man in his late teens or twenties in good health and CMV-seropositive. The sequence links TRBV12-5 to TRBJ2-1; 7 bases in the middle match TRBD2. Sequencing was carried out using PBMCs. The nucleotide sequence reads TGTGCTAGTGGTTTCCGAAGCGGGATTTCCTACAATGAGCAGTTCTTC. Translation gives CASGFRSGISYNEQFF.